This record covers a single T cell receptor (beta chain). Its matching antigen is unknown. The CDR3 covers 15 residues. Germline V gives CDR1 DFQATT, CDR2 SNEGSKA (reference sequence). V lost 0 bases, J lost 3 bases, and 7 bases stayed unmatched. The sample is drawn from a study of response to subunit inactivated influenza vaccine. Study-level points and caveats: Each seasonal influenza vaccination, the authors suggested, recruits few new T cells.

TCRdb independently ran MiXCR on the RT-PCR reads; one entry per CDR3 protein. The sample carries about 780,000 distinct CDR3 sequences, approximately 18% recorded once. This chain links TRBV20-1 with TRBJ2-7; 8 positions agree with TRBD1. The sequence came from a man aged 45 to 65 who received an inactivated influenza vaccine. This sample comprised PBMCs from blood, obtained 5 days after vaccination. The CDR3 DNA reads TGCAGTGCTAGAGATTTAGGACAGGGCATCTACGAGCAGTACTTC. This encodes CSARDLGQGIYEQYF.